The 12 T cell receptor beta chains below come from one sample, sequenced in a study of OX40 agonist ivuxolimab in advanced cancers. Assay: immunoSEQ multiplex PCR; the TCRdb copy retains only in-frame clones and omits some. The data contain 65,000 to 80,000 clones, over 85% of them seen just once; the ten biggest clones take up roughly 6.7%. Sequenced here: CD4+ or CD8+ T cells sorted from blood, sampled in a trial of the OX40 agonist ivuxolimab. The origin of the receptors is an adult with an advanced solid tumor such as melanoma, head and neck, liver or kidney cancer.

The rearrangement joins TRBV19 to TRBJ1-1, with D possibly matching TRBD1 (5 bases). The CDR3 is 15 residues long. The V gene lost 1 base and the J gene lost 4 bases, with 13 bases spanning the gap. Looked up from germline, CDR1 is LNHDA and CDR2 is SQIVND (reference sequence). The CDR3 DNA follows: TGTGCCAGTAGTATAGTTTTTGGGGGGAGCACTGAAGCTTTCTTT. It is translated as CASSIVFGGSTEAFF.

This rearrangement joins TRBV29-1 to TRBJ2-7, with TRBD1 matching over 7 bases. Trimming removed 7 bases from V and 1 base from J; junction bases left unmatched: 7. This CDR3 has 13 amino acids. Germline CDR1 and CDR2: SQVTM and ANQGSEA. The CDR3 DNA sequence: TGCAGCGCAGGTGGGGGACAGTCCTACGAGCAGTACTTC. The encoded protein is CSAGGGQSYEQYF.

The V and J genes are TRBV13 and TRBJ2-7; D gene uncertain. Trimming took off 1 base at V and 1 base at J, with 8 bases between the two ends. The CDR3 totals 14 residues. Germline CDR1 PRHDT, CDR2 FYEKMQ (reference sequence). CDR3 loop: CASSLVTSSYEQYF. DNA for the CDR3: TGTGCCAGCAGCTTAGTTACATCATCCTACGAGCAGTACTTC.

The chain is built from TRBV5-1 and TRBJ1-6; 8 bases are a match to TRBD1. Unmatched junction bases numbered 13, after V lost 1 base and J lost 10 bases. Germline CDR1 SGHRS, CDR2 YFSETQ. This CDR3 has 17 residues. This CDR3 is CASSLPPTGTGKSPLHF. The CDR3 DNA reads as TGCGCCAGCAGCTTGCCTCCTACCGGGACAGGAAAATCACCCCTCCACTTT.

The chain uses TRBV12-5 and TRBJ2-7, with 8 bases fitting TRBD2. The CDR3 is 14 residues long. After removal of 1 base from V and 5 bases from J, the junction contained 4 bases not matched to a gene. The germline V gene has CDR1 LGHNT and CDR2 FRNRAP. CDR3 DNA sequence: TGTGCTAGTGGTTTGGCCGGGGGGGTCGACGAGCAGTACTTC. Residues: CASGLAGGVDEQYF.

The chain has TRBV9 and TRBJ1-2; 9 bases fit TRBD1. The CDR3 contains 16 residues. CDR1 SGDLS and CDR2 YYNGEE come from the germline V gene. V lost 0 bases and J lost 4; bases outside the gene matches: 7. Here the CDR3 reads CASSVEPGQGVYGYTF. CDR3 nucleotide sequence: TGTGCCAGCAGCGTAGAACCGGGACAGGGAGTCTATGGCTACACCTTC. The full variable domain, in which reference TRBV9 and TRBJ1-2 provide the parts outside the CDR3, is DSGVTQTPKHLITATGQRVTLRCSPRSGDLSVYWYQQSLDQGLQFLIQYYNGEERAKGNILERFSAQQFPDLHSELNLSSLELGDSALYFCASSVEPGQGVYGYTFGSGTRLTVV.

The chain couples TRBV7-5 to TRBJ2-2. TRBV7-5 is designated a pseudogene. This CDR3 is built from 15 residues. The CDR3 is CARSTGTVNTGELFF. The CDR3 DNA reads TGTGCCAGAAGTACCGGGACCGTGAACACCGGGGAGCTGTTTTTT.

The chain carries TRBV11-2 and TRBJ1-1, with 8 positions matching TRBD1. Per germline, CDR1 SGHAT and CDR2 FQNNGV. With V trimmed by 6 bases and J by 1 base, 10 bases remained unmatched. The CDR3 extends over 16 amino acids. This chain's CDR3 is CASSWGEDRENTEAFF. The CDR3 DNA follows: TGTGCCAGCAGTTGGGGGGAGGACAGGGAGAACACTGAAGCTTTCTTT.

The rearrangement uses TRBV5-6 and TRBJ2-7; D is ambiguous. Trimming removed 4 bases at V and 3 bases at J, with 23 bases between. Germline assignment: CDR1 SGHDT and CDR2 YYEEEE. CDR3 length: 17 residues. The CDR3 region is CASSLAGVDAWDYEQYF. The CDR3 DNA sequence: TGTGCCAGCAGCCTCGCCGGTGTGGACGCGTGGGACTACGAGCAGTACTTC.

The chain couples TRBV9 to TRBJ2-7, with D unclear. The CDR3 length is 15 residues. Trimming cost V 0 bases and J 2 bases, with 12 bases left between them. CDR1 is SGDLS and CDR2 is YYNGEE in the germline V gene. CDR3: CASSVGATAPYEQYF. CDR3 coding DNA: TGTGCCAGCAGCGTAGGGGCTACCGCCCCCTACGAGCAGTACTTC.

V and J are TRBV5-5 and TRBJ2-7; D is ambiguous. This CDR3 has 13 residues. The V end was cut by 0 bases, the J end by 2 bases, with 6 bases between. CDR1 is SGHKS and CDR2 is YYEKEE in the germline V gene (reference sequence). This chain's CDR3 is CASSLAPTYEQYF. CDR3 DNA: TGTGCCAGCAGCTTGGCTCCTACCTACGAGCAGTACTTC.

The V and J genes are TRBV5-6 and TRBJ2-7, with TRBD1 identical over 7 bases. V lost 0 bases and J lost 2; bases outside the gene matches: 5. This CDR3 has 15 residues. Germline V gene data show CDR1 as SGHDT and CDR2 as YYEEEE. CDR3 residues: CASSLVGQGAYEQYF. CDR3 coding DNA: TGTGCCAGCAGCTTGGTTGGGCAGGGGGCCTACGAGCAGTACTTC.